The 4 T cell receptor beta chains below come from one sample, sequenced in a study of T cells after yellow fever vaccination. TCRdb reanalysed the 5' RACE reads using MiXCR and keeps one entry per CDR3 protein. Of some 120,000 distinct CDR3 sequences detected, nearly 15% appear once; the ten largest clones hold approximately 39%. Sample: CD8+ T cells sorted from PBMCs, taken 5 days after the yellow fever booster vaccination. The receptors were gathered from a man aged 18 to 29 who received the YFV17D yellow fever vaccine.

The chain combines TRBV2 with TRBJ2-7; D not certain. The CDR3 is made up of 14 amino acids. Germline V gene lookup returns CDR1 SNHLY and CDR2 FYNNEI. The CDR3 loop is CASIRWPITYEKYV. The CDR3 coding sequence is TGTGCCAGCATACGTTGGCCGATCACCTACGAGAAGTACGTC.

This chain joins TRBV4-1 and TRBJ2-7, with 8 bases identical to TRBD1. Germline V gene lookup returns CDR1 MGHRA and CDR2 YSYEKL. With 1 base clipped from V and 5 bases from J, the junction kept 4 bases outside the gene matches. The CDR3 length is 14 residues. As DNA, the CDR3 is TGCGCCAGCAGCCAAGGGGACAGGTCTCACGAGCAGTACTTC. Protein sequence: CASSQGDRSHEQYF.

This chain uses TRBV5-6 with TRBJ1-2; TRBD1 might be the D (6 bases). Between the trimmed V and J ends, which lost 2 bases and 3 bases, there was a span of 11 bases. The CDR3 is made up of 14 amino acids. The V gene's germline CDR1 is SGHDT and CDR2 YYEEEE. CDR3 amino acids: CASSFSGVYYGYTF. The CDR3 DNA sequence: TGTGCCAGCAGCTTCTCAGGGGTATACTATGGCTACACCTTC.

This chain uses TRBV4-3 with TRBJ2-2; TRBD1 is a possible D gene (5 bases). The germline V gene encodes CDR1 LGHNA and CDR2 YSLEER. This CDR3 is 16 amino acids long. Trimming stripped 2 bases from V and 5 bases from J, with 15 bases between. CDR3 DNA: TGCGCCAGCAGCCAACTACAGGTGATGGGTACCGGGGAGCTGTTTTTT. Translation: CASSQLQVMGTGELFF.